This TCR beta chain came from a study of shared clonotypes between healthy human individuals. Assay used: immunoSEQ multiplex PCR; TCRdb lists only in-frame clones, some missing. Among under 850,000 clones, over 55% were seen once, and the ten largest hold under 2%. With 8 bases removed from V and 7 bases from J, the gap between germline ends came to 15 bases. Germline V gene sequence: CDR1 SNHLY, CDR2 FYNNEI. The CDR3 contains 13 residues. The clonotype was recovered from a woman in her twenties or thirties in good health. The chain combines TRBV2 with TRBJ2-1; D is unclear. Sample: memory CD4+ T cells sorted from blood. Subset specified: CD45RA-negative fraction. DNA for the CDR3: TGTGCCAGCCAATCTTTTGCTAGTAATGAGCAGTTCTTC. As protein: CASQSFASNEQFF.